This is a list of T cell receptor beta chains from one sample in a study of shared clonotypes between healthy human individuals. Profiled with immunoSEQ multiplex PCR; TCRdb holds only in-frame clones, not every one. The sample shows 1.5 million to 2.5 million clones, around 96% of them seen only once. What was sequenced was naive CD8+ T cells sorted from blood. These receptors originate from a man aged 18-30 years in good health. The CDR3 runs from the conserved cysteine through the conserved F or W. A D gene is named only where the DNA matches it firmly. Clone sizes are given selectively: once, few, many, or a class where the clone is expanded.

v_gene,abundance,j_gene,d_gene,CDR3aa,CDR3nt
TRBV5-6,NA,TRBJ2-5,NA,CASSLSGSETQYF,TGTGCCAGCAGCTTGTCAGGGTCGGAGACCCAGTACTTC
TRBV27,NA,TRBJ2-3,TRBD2,CASSPRTRLLDTQYF,TGTGCCAGCAGCCCGCGGACTAGGCTTTTGGATACGCAGTATTTT
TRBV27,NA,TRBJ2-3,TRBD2,CASSFAERGGTDTQYF,TGTGCCAGCAGTTTCGCGGAACGGGGGGGCACAGATACGCAGTATTTT
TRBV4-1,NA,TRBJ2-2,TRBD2,CASSQISGRTGELFF,TGCGCCAGCAGCCAAATTAGCGGGAGAACCGGGGAGCTGTTTTTT
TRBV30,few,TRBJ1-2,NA,CAWSVSGAYGYTF,TGTGCCTGGAGTGTATCCGGAGCCTATGGCTACACCTTC
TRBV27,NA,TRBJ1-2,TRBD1,CASSFSGTGALFYGYTF,TGTGCCAGCAGTTTCTCCGGGACAGGGGCACTTTTCTATGGCTACACCTTC
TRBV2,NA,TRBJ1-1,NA,CASSGLWINTEAFF,TGTGCCAGCAGTGGACTCTGGATTAACACTGAAGCTTTCTTT
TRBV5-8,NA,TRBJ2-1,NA,CASSLYLGGASFEQFF,TGTGCCAGCAGCTTGTACCTGGGGGGAGCCTCGTTTGAGCAGTTCTTC
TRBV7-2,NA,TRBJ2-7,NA,CASSPGPVAYEQYF,TGTGCCAGCAGCCCGGGACCGGTCGCCTACGAGCAGTACTTC
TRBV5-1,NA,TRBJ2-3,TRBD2,CASSSLADFSDTQYF,TGCGCCAGCAGCTCCCTAGCGGACTTTTCAGATACGCAGTATTTT
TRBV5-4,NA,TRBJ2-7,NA,CASSLETGSKTYEQYF,TGTGCCAGCAGCTTAGAAACAGGGTCCAAAACCTACGAGCAGTACTTC
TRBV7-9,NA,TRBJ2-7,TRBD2,CASSKTSGSLRYEQYF,TGTGCCAGCTCTAAGACTAGCGGGAGTTTGAGGTACGAGCAGTACTTC
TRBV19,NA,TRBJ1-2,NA,CASGETNYGYTF,TGTGCCAGCGGGGAGACTAACTATGGCTACACCTTC
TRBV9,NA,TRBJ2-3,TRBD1,CASSVGDRGHADTQYF,TGTGCCAGCAGCGTAGGAGACAGGGGGCACGCAGATACGCAGTATTTT
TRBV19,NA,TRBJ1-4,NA,CASRGRGYEKLFF,TGTGCCAGTAGGGGCAGGGGTTATGAAAAACTGTTTTTT
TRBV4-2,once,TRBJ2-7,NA,CASSQARDSYEQYF,TGTGCCAGCAGCCAAGCCCGGGACTCCTACGAGCAGTACTTC
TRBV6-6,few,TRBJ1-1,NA,CASSYGVTEAFF,TGTGCCAGCAGTTACGGGGTCACTGAAGCTTTCTTT
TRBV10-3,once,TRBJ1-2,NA,CAISESLGAGHYGYTF,TGTGCCATCAGTGAGTCTTTGGGGGCAGGGCACTATGGCTACACCTTC
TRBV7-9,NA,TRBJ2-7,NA,CASSPNIYEQYF,TGTGCCAGCAGCCCGAACATCTACGAGCAGTACTTC
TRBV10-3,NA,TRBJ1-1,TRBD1,CAISDRSGGVTEAFF,TGTGCCATCAGTGACCGTTCAGGGGGCGTGACTGAAGCTTTCTTT
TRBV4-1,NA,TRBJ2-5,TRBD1,CASSPGQGDGETQYF,TGCGCCAGCAGCCCCGGACAGGGGGACGGAGAGACCCAGTACTTC
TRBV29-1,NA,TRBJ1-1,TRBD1,CSGTQGAGTEAFF,TGCAGCGGTACACAGGGGGCCGGCACTGAAGCTTTCTTT
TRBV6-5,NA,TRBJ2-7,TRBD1,CASSSTGGGQYF,TGTGCCAGCAGTTCGACAGGGGGCGGGCAGTACTTC
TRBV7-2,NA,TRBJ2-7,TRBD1,CASSLEGGQGYEQYF,TGTGCCAGCAGCTTAGAGGGCGGACAGGGTTACGAGCAGTACTTC
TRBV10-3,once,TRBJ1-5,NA,CAISDGGNQPQHF,TGTGCCATCAGTGATGGGGGCAATCAGCCCCAGCATTTT
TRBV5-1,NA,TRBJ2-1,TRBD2,CASSTSSGGFVNEQFF,TGCGCCAGCAGCACCTCTAGCGGGGGGTTCGTCAATGAGCAGTTCTTC
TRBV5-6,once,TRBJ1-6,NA,CASSFGQGVYTLHF,TGTGCCAGCAGCTTTGGCCAGGGAGTTTATACCCTCCACTTT
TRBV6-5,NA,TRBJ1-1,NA,CASSLEDEAFF,TGTGCCAGCAGTCTCGAGGATGAAGCTTTCTTT
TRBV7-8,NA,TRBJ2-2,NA,CASKRGANTGELFF,TGTGCCAGCAAGAGGGGGGCCAACACCGGGGAGCTGTTTTTT
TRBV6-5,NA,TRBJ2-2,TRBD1,CASREGQGMTGELFF,TGTGCCAGCAGAGAGGGACAGGGGATGACCGGGGAGCTGTTTTTT
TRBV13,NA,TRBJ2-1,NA,CASSLGQGGNEQFF,TGTGCCAGCAGCTTAGGACAGGGGGGGAATGAGCAGTTCTTC
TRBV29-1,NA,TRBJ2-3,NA,CSATRSSSTDTQYF,TGCAGCGCCACTAGGAGTTCTAGCACAGATACGCAGTATTTT
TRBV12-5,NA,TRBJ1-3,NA,CASDAASSGNTIYF,TGTGCTAGTGACGCAGCGTCCTCTGGAAACACCATATATTTT
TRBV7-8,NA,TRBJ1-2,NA,CASIPLQGLYGYTF,TGTGCCAGCATCCCCTTACAGGGACTCTATGGCTACACCTTC
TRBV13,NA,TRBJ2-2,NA,CASSLDRAGTGELFF,TGTGCCAGCAGCTTAGACAGGGCGGGCACCGGGGAGCTGTTTTTT
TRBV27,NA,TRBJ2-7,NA,CASSPRTVSYEQYF,TGTGCCAGCAGTCCCCGGACAGTCTCCTACGAGCAGTACTTC